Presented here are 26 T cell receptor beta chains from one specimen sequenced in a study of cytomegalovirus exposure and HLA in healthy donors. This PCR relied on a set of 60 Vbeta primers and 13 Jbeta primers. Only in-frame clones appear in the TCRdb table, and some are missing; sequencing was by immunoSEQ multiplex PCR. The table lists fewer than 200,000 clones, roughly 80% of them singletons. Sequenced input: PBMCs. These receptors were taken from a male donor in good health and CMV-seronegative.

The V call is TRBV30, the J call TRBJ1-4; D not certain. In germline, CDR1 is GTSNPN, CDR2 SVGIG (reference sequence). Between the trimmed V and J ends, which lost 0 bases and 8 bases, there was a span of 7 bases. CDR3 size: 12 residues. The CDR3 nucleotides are TGTGCCTGGAGTGTTAGGAGGGAAAAACTGTTTTTT. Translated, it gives CAWSVRREKLFF.

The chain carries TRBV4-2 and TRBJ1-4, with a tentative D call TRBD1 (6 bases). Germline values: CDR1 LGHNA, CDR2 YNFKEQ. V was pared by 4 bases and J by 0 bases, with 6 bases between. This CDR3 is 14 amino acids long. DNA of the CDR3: TGTGCCAGCAGCCGGACAGCAACTAATGAAAAACTGTTTTTT. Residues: CASSRTATNEKLFF.

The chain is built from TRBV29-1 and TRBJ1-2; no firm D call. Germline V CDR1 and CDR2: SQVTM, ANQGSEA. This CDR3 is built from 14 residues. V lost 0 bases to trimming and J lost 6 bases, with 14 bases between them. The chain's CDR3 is CSVEETSRRDGYTF. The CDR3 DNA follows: TGCAGCGTTGAAGAAACTTCTCGGCGGGATGGCTACACCTTC.

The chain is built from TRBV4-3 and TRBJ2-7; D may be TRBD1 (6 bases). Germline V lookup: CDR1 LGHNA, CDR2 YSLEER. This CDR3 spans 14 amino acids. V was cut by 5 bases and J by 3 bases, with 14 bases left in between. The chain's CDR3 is CASSIGTPNYEQYF. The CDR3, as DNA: TGCGCCAGCAGCATCGGGACACCAAACTACGAGCAGTACTTC.

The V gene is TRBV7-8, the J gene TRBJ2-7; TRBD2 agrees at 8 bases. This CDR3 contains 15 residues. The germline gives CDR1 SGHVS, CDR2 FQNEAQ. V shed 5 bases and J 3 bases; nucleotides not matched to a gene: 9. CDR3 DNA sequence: TGTGCCAGCAGCATTAGCGGGGTTCTTTTCTACGAGCAGTACTTC. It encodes CASSISGVLFYEQYF. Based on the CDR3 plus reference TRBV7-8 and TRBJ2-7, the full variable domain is GAGVSQSPRYKVAKRGQDVALRCDPISGHVSLFWYQQALGQGPEFLTYFQNEAQLDKSGLPSDRFFAERPEGSVSTLKIQRTQQEDSAVYLCASSISGVLFYEQYFGPGTRLTVT.

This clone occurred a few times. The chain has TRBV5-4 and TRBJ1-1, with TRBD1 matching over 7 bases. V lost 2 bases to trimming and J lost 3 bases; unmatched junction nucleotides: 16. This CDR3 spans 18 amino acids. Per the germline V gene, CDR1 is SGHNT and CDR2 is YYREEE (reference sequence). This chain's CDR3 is CASSLHRQGWGMHTEAFF. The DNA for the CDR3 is TGTGCCAGCAGCTTACATCGACAGGGTTGGGGTATGCACACTGAAGCTTTCTTT.

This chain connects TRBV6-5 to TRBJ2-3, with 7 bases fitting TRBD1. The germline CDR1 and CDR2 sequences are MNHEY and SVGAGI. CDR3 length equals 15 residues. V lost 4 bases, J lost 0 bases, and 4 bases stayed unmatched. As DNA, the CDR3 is TGTGCCAGCAGTTCACCGGGACAGAGCACAGATACGCAGTATTTT. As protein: CASSSPGQSTDTQYF.

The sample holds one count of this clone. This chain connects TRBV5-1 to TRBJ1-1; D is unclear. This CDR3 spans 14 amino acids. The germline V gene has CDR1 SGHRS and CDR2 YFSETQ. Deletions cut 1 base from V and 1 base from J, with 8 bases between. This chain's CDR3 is CASSLTSENTEAFF. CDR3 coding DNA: TGCGCCAGCAGCTTGACAAGCGAGAACACTGAAGCTTTCTTT.

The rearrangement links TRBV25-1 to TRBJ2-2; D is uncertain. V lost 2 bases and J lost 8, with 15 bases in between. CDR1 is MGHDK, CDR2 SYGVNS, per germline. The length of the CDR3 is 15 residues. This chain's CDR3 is CASSEQLWAPGELFF. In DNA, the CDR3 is TGTGCCAGCAGTGAACAACTTTGGGCCCCAGGGGAGCTGTTTTTT. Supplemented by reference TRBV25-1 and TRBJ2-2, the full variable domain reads EADIYQTPRYLVIGTGKKITLECSQTMGHDKMYWYQQDPGMELHLIHYSYGVNSTEKGDLSSESTVSRIRTEHFPLTLESARPSHTSQYLCASSEQLWAPGELFFGEGSRLTVL.

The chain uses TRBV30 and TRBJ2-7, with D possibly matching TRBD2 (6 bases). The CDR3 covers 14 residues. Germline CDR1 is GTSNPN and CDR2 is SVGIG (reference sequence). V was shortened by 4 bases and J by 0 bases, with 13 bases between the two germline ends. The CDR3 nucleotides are TGTGCCTGGATTGCGGGGTCGAGCTCCTACGAGCAGTACTTC. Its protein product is CAWIAGSSSYEQYF.

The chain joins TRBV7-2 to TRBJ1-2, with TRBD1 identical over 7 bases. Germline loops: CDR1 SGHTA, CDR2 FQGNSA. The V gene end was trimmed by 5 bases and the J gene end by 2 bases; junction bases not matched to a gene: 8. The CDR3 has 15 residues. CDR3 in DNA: TGTGCCAGCAGCCCGTCGGGGACAGACAACTATGGCTACACCTTC. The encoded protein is CASSPSGTDNYGYTF.

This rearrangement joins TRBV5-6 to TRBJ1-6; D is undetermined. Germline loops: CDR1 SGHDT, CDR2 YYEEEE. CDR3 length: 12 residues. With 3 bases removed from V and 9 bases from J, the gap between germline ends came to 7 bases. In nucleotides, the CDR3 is TGTGCCAGCAGCTGGGCGGGTTCACCCCTCCACTTT. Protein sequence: CASSWAGSPLHF.

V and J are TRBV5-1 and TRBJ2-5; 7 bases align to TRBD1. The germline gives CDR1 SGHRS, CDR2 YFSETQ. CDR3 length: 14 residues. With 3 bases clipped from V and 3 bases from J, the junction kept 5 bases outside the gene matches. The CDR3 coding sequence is TGCGCCAGCAGCTGGGGACAGACGAAAGAGACCCAGTACTTC. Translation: CASSWGQTKETQYF. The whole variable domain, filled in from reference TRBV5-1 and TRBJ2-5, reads KAGVTQTPRYLIKTRGQQVTLSCSPISGHRSVSWYQQTPGQGLQFLFEYFSETQRNKGNFPGRFSGRQFSNSRSEMNVSTLELGDSALYLCASSWGQTKETQYFGPGTRLLVL.

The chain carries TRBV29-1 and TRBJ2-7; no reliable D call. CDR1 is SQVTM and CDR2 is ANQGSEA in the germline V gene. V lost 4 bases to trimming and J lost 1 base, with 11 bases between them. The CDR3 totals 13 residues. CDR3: CSVAAALSYEQYF. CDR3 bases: TGCAGCGTTGCGGCAGCACTATCCTACGAGCAGTACTTC.

CDR3: CASSLGRARGKTQYF. The CDR3 DNA sequence: TGTGCCAGCAGCTTGGGTCGGGCCAGAGGGAAGACCCAGTACTTC. This chain uses TRBV5-8 with TRBJ2-5; perhaps TRBD2 as D (5 bases). There are 15 residues in the CDR3. Germline CDR1 SGHTS, CDR2 YDEGEE. V lost 0 bases to trimming and J lost 6 bases, with 15 bases between them.

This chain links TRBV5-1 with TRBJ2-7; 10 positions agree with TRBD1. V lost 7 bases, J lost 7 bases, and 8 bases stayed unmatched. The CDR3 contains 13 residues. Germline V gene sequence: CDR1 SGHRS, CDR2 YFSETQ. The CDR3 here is CASGQGDFHEQYF. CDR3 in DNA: TGCGCCAGCGGACAGGGGGATTTTCATGAGCAGTACTTC.

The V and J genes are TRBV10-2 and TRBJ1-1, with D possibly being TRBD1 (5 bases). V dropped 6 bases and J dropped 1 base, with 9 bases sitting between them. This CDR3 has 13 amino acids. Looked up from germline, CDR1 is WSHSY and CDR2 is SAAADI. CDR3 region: CASRGGGNTEAFF. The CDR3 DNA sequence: TGCGCCAGCAGGGGGGGAGGGAACACTGAAGCTTTCTTT.

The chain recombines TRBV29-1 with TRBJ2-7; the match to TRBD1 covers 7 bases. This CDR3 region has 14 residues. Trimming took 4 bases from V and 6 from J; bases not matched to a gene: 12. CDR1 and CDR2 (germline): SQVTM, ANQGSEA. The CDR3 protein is CSVVVGQTSGEQYF. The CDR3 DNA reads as TGCAGCGTTGTGGTGGGACAGACCTCTGGCGAGCAGTACTTC.

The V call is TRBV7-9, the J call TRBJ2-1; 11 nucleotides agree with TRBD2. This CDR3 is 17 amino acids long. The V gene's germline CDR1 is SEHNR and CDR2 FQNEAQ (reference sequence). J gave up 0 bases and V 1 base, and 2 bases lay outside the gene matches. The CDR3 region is CASSLDSGGASYNEQFF. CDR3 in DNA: TGTGCCAGCAGCTTAGATAGCGGGGGGGCCTCCTACAATGAGCAGTTCTTC. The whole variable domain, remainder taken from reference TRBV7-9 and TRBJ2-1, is DTGVSQNPRHKITKRGQNVTFRCDPISEHNRLYWYRQTLGQGPEFLTYFQNEAQLEKSRLLSDRFSAERPKGSFSTLEIQRTEQGDSAMYLCASSLDSGGASYNEQFFGPGTRLTVL.

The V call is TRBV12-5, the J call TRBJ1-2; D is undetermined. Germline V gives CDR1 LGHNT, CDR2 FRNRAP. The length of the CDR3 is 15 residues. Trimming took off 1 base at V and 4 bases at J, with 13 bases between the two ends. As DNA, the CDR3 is TGTGCTAGTGGTTTGGCAGAGATTACGGGCTATGGCTACACCTTC. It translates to CASGLAEITGYGYTF.

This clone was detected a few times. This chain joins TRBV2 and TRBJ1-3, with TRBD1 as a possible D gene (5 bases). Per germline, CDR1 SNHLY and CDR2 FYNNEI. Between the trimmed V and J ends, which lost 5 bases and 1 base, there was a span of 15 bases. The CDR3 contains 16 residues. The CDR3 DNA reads TGTGCCAGCAGTCGACAGTTTTTCCAGTCTGGAAACACCATATATTTT. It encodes CASSRQFFQSGNTIYF. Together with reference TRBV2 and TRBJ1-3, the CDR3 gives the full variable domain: EPEVTQTPSHQVTQMGQEVILRCVPISNHLYFYWYRQILGQKVEFLVSFYNNEISEKSEIFDDQFSVERPDGSNFTLKIRSTKLEDSAMYFCASSRQFFQSGNTIYFGEGSWLTVV.

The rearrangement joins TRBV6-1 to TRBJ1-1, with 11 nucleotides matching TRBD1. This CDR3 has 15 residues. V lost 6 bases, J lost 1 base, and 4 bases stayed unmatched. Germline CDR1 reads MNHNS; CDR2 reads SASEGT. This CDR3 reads CASRLDRGRNTEAFF. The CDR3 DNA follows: TGTGCCAGCAGACTGGACAGGGGGCGGAACACTGAAGCTTTCTTT.

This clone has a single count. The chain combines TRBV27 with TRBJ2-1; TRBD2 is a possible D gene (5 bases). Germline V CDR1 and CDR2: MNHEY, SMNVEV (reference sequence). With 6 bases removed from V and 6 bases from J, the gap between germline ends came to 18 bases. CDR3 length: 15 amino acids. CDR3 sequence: CASSGGLPSPNEQFF. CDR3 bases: TGTGCCAGCAGCGGCGGACTCCCCTCCCCCAATGAGCAGTTCTTC.

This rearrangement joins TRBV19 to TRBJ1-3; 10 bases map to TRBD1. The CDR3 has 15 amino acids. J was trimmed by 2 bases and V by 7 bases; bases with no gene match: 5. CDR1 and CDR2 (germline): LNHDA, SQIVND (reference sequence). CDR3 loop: CASMRTGGAGNTIYF. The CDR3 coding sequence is TGTGCCAGTATGAGGACAGGGGGAGCTGGAAACACCATATATTTT.

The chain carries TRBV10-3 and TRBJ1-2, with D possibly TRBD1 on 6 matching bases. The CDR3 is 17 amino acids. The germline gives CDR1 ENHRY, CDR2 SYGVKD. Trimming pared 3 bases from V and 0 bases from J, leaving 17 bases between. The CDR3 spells CAISDIRDTRSNYGYTF. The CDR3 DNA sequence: TGTGCCATCAGTGATATAAGGGACACACGATCTAACTATGGCTACACCTTC.

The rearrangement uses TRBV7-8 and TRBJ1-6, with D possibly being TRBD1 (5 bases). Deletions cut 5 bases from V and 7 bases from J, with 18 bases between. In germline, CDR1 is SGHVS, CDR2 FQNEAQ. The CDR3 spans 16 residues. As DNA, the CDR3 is TGTGCCAGCAGCCTGATGTGGGGCGTACGGAATTCACCCCTCCACTTT. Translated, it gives CASSLMWGVRNSPLHF. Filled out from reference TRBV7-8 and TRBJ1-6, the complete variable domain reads GAGVSQSPRYKVAKRGQDVALRCDPISGHVSLFWYQQALGQGPEFLTYFQNEAQLDKSGLPSDRFFAERPEGSVSTLKIQRTQQEDSAVYLCASSLMWGVRNSPLHFGNGTRLTVT.